These T cell receptor beta chains were read from a single sample in a study of T cell repertoires in cytomegalovirus infection. TCRdb reanalysed the reads using MiXCR and keeps one entry per CDR3 protein. The repertoire consists of 310,000 or so distinct CDR3 sequences, with 20% to 25% occurring once and the leading ten covering about an eighth. These TCRs are of unknown antigen specificity. The sample here was cultured PBMCs, taken from culture after CMV antigen stimulation. The receptor set was obtained from a human donor in good health (CMV status not recorded). Some clones in this sample may be carry-over from other donors' samples. The CDR3 runs from the conserved cysteine through the conserved F or W. D genes are given only for firm matches. Clone size appears in some rows only: once, few, many, or a class for an expanded clone.

J,D,size,V,DNA,CDR3
TRBJ1-5,NA,many,TRBV7-2,TGTGCCAGCAGCTTAGGGGGTACTCAGCCCCAGCATTTT,CASSLGGTQPQHF
TRBJ2-7,NA,NA,TRBV19,TGTGCCAGTAGTATGGCAGGGACCGACCCGGAGCAGTACTTC,CASSMAGTDPEQYF
TRBJ2-7,TRBD2,NA,TRBV28,TGTGCCAGCAGTCCACTAGCGGGACTTATTCAATACGAGCAGTACTTC,CASSPLAGLIQYEQYF
TRBJ2-5,TRBD2,NA,TRBV6-6,TGTGCCAGCAGCCTACAGGCAGCGGGAGGGGAGACCCAGTACTTC,CASSLQAAGGETQYF
TRBJ2-2,NA,NA,TRBV19,TGTGCCAGTAGTCCCTCCATGGGGACCGGGGAGCTGTTTTTT,CASSPSMGTGELFF
TRBJ2-3,TRBD2,NA,TRBV7-6,TGTGCCAGCAGCTTAGTTCCTAGCGGGAGAAAAGATACGCAGTATTTT,CASSLVPSGRKDTQYF
TRBJ2-7,NA,NA,TRBV15,TGTGCCACCAGCAGAGGTGACAGCACCTACGAGCAGTACTTC,CATSRGDSTYEQYF
TRBJ2-5,NA,NA,TRBV25-1,TGTGCCAGCAGGGACTTTGAAGAGACCCAGTACTTC,CASRDFEETQYF
TRBJ1-1,NA,few,TRBV28,TGTGCCAGCAGTTTACGACAGACTAAAATCACTGAAGCTTTCTTT,CASSLRQTKITEAFF
TRBJ2-3,NA,NA,TRBV20-1,TGCAGTGCTACGATTCCAGCGGACATCACAGATACGCAGTATTTT,CSATIPADITDTQYF
TRBJ2-3,TRBD2,many,TRBV2,TGTGCCAGCAGTGAAGACGGCGGGGGTACAGATACGCAGTATTTT,CASSEDGGGTDTQYF
TRBJ2-5,NA,few,TRBV19,TGTGCCAGTAGTATAGACCCCCGAAGGAGTCCGGAGACCCAGTACTTC,CASSIDPRRSPETQYF
TRBJ2-1,NA,NA,TRBV20-1,TGCAGTGCTACATACCGGGACACCCACTACAATGAGCAGTTCTTC,CSATYRDTHYNEQFF
TRBJ2-4,TRBD1,NA,TRBV6-5,TGTGCCAGCAGTGCCGGGACAGTAAAAAACATTCAGTACTTC,CASSAGTVKNIQYF
TRBJ2-1,NA,NA,TRBV5-6,TGTGCCAGCAGCGCAAGGACAGTCCAAGGGCAGTTCTTC,CASSARTVQGQFF
TRBJ2-1,NA,few,TRBV27,TGTGCCAGCAGTCTTATAGGGCCCTACAATGAGCAGTTCTTC,CASSLIGPYNEQFF
TRBJ1-5,NA,NA,TRBV7-2,TGTGCCAGCAGCTTAGATGACAGGCCGGGGGCCCAGCATTTT,CASSLDDRPGAQHF
TRBJ2-7,NA,NA,TRBV6-6,TGTGCCAGCAGTTACCACTGGGACGAGCAGTACTTC,CASSYHWDEQYF
TRBJ1-1,TRBD1,NA,TRBV18,TGTGCCAGCTCACCCGATCTCAGGGGGCCTACTGAAGCTTTCTTT,CASSPDLRGPTEAFF
TRBJ1-6,NA,few,TRBV20-1,TGCAGTGCTAGCCCTGGGAACGGAGATTCACCCCTCCACTTT,CSASPGNGDSPLHF
TRBJ2-5,TRBD1,NA,TRBV5-1,TGCGCCAGCAGCTTGGAAGGGACAGCCCAAGAGACCCAGTACTTC,CASSLEGTAQETQYF
TRBJ1-1,NA,many,TRBV15,TGTGCCACCAGCAGACCAGGGAAGGCTTTCTTT,CATSRPGKAFF